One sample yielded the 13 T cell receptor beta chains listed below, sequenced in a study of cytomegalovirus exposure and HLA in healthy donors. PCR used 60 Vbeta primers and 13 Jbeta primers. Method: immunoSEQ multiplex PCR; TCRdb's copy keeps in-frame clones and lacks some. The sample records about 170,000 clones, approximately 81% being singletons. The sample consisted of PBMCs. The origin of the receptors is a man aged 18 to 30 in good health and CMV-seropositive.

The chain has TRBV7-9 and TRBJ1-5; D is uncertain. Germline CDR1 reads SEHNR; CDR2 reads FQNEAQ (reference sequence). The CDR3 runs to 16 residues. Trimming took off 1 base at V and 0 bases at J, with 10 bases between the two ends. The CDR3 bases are TGTGCCAGCAGCTTAGGTTCCGGAGATAGCAATCAGCCCCAGCATTTT. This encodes CASSLGSGDSNQPQHF.

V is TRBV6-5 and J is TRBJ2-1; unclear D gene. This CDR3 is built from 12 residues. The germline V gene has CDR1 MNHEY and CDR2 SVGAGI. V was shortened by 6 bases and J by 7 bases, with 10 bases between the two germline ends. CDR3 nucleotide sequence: TGTGCCAGCAGCAATATACGGAATGAGCAGTTCTTC. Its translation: CASSNIRNEQFF.

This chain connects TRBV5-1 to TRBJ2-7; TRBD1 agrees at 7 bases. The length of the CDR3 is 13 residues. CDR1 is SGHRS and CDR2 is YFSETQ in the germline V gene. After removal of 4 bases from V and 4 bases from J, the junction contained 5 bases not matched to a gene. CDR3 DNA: TGCGCCAGCAGCGTGGACAGGAGTTACGAGCAGTACTTC. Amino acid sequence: CASSVDRSYEQYF. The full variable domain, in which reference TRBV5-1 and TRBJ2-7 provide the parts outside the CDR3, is KAGVTQTPRYLIKTRGQQVTLSCSPISGHRSVSWYQQTPGQGLQFLFEYFSETQRNKGNFPGRFSGRQFSNSRSEMNVSTLELGDSALYLCASSVDRSYEQYFGPGTRLTVT.

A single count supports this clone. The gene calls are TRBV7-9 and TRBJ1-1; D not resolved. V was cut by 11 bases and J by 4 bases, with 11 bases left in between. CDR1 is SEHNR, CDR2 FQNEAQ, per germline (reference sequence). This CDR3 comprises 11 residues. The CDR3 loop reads CAGRRGTEAFF. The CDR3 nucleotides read TGTGCCGGGCGACGGGGCACTGAAGCTTTCTTT. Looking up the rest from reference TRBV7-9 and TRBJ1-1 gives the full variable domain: DTGVSQNPRHKITKRGQNVTFRCDPISEHNRLYWYRQTLGQGPEFLTYFQNEAQLEKSRLLSDRFSAERPKGSFSTLEIQRTEQGDSAMYLCAGRRGTEAFFGQGTRLTVV.

DNA for the CDR3: TGTGCCAGCTCACCTGATGTAACAGGCATTCAGTACTTC. Translation: CASSPDVTGIQYF. The chain links TRBV18 to TRBJ2-4, with D maybe TRBD1 (5 bases). V lost 3 bases and J 9 bases, leaving 12 bases between the germline ends. This CDR3 spans 13 amino acids. The germline V gene has CDR1 KGHSH and CDR2 LQKENI.

The CDR3 sequence is CASSVGGVEQYF. The DNA of the CDR3 is TGTGCCAGCAGCGTCGGGGGAGTCGAGCAGTACTTC. V gene TRBV5-6 combines with J gene TRBJ2-7; the D gene is possibly TRBD2 (6 bases). Germline loops: CDR1 SGHDT, CDR2 YYEEEE. The CDR3 spans 12 residues. V was pared by 4 bases and J by 6 bases, with 11 bases between.

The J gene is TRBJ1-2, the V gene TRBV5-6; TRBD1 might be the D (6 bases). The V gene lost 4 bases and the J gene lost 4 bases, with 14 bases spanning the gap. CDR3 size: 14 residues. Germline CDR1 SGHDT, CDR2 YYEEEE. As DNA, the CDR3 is TGTGCCAGCAGCCCTTACAGGGTTGGCTATGGCTACACCTTC. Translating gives CASSPYRVGYGYTF.

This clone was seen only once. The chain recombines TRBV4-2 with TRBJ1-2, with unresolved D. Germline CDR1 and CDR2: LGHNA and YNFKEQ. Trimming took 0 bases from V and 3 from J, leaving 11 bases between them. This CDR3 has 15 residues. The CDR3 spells CASSQDPRDYYGYTF. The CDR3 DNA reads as TGTGCCAGCAGCCAAGATCCCCGGGATTACTATGGCTACACCTTC.

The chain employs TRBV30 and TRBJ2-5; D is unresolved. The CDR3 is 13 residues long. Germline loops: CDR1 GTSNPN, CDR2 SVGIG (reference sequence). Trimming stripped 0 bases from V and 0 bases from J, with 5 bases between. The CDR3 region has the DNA TGTGCCTGGAGTGTCCACAACCAAGAGACCCAGTACTTC. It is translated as CAWSVHNQETQYF.

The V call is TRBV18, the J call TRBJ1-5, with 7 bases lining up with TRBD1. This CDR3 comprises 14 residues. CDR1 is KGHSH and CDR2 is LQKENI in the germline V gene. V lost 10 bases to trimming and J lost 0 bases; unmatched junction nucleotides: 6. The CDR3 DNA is TGTGCCACCACTCAGGGGGATAGCAATCAGCCCCAGCATTTT. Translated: CATTQGDSNQPQHF.

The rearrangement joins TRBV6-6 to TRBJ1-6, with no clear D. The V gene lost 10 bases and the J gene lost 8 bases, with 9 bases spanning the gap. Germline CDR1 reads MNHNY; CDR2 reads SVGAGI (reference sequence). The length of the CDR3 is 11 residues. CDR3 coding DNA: TGTGCCACCTCCCGGGATTCACCCCTCCACTTT. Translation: CATSRDSPLHF.

In nucleotides, the CDR3 is TGCGCCAGCAGCTCCGACGCGGGTTGGACCGGGGAGCTGTTTTTT. This gives the protein CASSSDAGWTGELFF. The rearrangement uses TRBV5-1 and TRBJ2-2, with D possibly being TRBD2 (5 bases). The germline V and J ends were trimmed by 3 bases and 5 bases, with 14 bases remaining between them. Germline V gene lookup returns CDR1 SGHRS and CDR2 YFSETQ. The CDR3 is 15 amino acids.

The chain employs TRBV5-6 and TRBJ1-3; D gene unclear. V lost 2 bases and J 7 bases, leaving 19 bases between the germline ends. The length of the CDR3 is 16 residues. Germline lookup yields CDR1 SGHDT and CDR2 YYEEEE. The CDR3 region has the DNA TGTGCCAGCAGCTTCAGCGGGGAAAGGTTGATGAACACCATATATTTT. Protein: CASSFSGERLMNTIYF.